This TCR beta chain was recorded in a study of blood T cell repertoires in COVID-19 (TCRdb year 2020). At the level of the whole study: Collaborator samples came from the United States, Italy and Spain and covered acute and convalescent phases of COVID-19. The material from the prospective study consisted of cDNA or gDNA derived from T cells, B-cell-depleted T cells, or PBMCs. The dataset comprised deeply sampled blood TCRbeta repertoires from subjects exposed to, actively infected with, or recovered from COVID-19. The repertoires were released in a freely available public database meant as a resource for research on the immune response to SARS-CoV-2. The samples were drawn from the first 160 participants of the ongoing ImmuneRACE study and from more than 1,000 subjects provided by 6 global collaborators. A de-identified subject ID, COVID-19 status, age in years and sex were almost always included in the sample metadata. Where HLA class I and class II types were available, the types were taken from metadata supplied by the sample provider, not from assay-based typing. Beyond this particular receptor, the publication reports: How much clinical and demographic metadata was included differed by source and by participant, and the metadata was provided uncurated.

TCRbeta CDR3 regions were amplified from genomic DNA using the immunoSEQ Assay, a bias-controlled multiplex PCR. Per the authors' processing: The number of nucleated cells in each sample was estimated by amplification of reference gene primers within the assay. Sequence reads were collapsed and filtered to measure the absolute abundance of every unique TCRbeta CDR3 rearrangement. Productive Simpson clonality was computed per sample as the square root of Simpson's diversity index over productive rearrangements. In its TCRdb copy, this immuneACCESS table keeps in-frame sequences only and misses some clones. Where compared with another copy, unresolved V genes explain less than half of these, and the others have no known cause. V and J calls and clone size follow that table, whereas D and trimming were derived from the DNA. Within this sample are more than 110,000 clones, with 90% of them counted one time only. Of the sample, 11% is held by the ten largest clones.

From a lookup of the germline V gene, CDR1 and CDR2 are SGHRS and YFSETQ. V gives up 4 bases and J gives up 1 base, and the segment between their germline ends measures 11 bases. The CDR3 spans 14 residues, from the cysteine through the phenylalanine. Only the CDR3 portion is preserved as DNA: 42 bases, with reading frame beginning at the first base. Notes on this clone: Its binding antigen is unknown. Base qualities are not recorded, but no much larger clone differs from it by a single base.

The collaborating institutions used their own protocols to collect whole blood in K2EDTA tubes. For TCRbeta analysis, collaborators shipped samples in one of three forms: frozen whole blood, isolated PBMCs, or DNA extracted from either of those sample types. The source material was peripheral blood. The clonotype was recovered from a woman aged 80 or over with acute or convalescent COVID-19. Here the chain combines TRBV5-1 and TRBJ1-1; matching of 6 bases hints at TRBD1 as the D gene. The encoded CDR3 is CASSPGTQNTEAFF. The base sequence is TGCGCCAGCAGCCCCGGGACACAGAACACTGAAGCTTTCTTT.